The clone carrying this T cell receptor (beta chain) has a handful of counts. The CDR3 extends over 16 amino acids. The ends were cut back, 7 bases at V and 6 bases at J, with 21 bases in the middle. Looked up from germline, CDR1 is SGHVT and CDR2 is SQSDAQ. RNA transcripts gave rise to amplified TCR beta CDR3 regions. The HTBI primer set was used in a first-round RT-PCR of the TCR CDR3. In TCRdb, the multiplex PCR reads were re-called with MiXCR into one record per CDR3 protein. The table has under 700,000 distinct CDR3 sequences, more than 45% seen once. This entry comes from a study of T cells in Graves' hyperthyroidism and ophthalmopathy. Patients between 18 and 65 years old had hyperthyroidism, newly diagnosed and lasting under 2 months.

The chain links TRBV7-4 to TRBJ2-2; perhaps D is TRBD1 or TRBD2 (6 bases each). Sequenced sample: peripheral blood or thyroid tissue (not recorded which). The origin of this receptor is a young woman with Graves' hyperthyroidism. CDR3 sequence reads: CASTTLHGGGSGELFF. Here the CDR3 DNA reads TGTGCCAGCACCACCCTCCATGGAGGGGGATCCGGGGAGCTGTTTTTT.